The next 12 T cell receptor beta chains were all read from a single sample in a study of CD8 T cells in ankylosing spondylitis. General study points: Among TCR beta sequences, a motif of under 10 highly homologous variants appeared characteristic of ankylosing spondylitis blood.

These receptors' antigens are unknown. TCRdb ran MiXCR on the 5' RACE reads and lists one entry per CDR3 protein. The sample carries over 700,000 distinct CDR3 sequences, roughly 20% recorded once. The sample taken for sequencing was blood, either unsorted or a sorted T cell fraction (not recorded which). Source of these receptors: a male donor with ankylosing spondylitis.

The J gene is TRBJ1-2, the V gene TRBV5-1; D is ambiguous. CDR3 length equals 15 residues. Germline V gene data show CDR1 as SGHRS and CDR2 as YFSETQ. Deletions cut 0 bases from V and 0 bases from J, with 9 bases between. The CDR3 loop reads CASSLDGTANYGYTF. CDR3 bases: TGCGCCAGCAGCTTGGACGGAACAGCTAACTATGGCTACACCTTC.

This clonotype has just a few counts. V usage is TRBV29-1 and J usage is TRBJ2-2; TRBD1 agrees at 7 bases. CDR3 length: 14 residues. The germline CDR1 and CDR2 sequences are SQVTM and ANQGSEA. The trim removed 3 bases at V and 5 bases at J, leaving 6 bases unmatched. Written as DNA, the CDR3 is TGCAGCGTTGATGAGCAGGGGGTAACCGGGGAGCTGTTTTTT. Translated: CSVDEQGVTGELFF.

J is TRBJ1-2 and V is TRBV3-1; TRBD1 matches at 7 bases. The CDR3 consists of 17 residues. Germline V gene sequence: CDR1 LGHDT, CDR2 YNNKEL (reference sequence). The V and J ends lost 4 bases and 0 bases, in that order; junction bases with no gene match: 11. In DNA, the CDR3 is TGTGCCAGCAGCCGAATACCAAGCGGGACAGCTAACTATGGCTACACCTTC. Encoded protein: CASSRIPSGTANYGYTF.

The chain recombines TRBV5-1 with TRBJ1-1; 7 nucleotides align to TRBD1. The V segment lost 4 bases and the J segment 1 base; nucleotides outside the gene matches: 7. There are 15 residues in the CDR3. Per the germline V gene, CDR1 is SGHRS and CDR2 is YFSETQ. In nucleotides, the CDR3 is TGCGCCAGCAGCAGAAACAGGGACAGGAACACTGAAGCTTTCTTT. It is translated as CASSRNRDRNTEAFF.

This clonotype has just a few counts. This chain joins TRBV30 and TRBJ2-7; D could derive from TRBD1 or TRBD2 (5 bases each). The V and J ends lost 3 bases and 3 bases respectively, with 21 bases between them. In germline, CDR1 is GTSNPN, CDR2 SVGIG (reference sequence). The CDR3 has 16 residues. In DNA, the CDR3 is TGTGCCTGGAGCCCCCCCGGGACCTCCCGATTCTACGAGCAGTACTTC. Its translation is CAWSPPGTSRFYEQYF.

CDR3 nucleotide sequence: TGTGCCAGCAGTCCCGGGCACTATGAGCAGTTCTTC. It specifies CASSPGHYEQFF. The genes are TRBV6-2 or TRBV6-3 and TRBJ2-1; D gene unclear. Trimming left V 5 bases short and J 8 bases short, with 10 bases between. The CDR3 covers 12 residues. Germline V lookup: CDR1 MNHEY, CDR2 SVGEGT.

The rearrangement uses TRBV19 and TRBJ2-2; TRBD1 matches at 9 bases. This CDR3 contains 15 residues. The germline gives CDR1 LNHDA, CDR2 SQIVND (reference sequence). Trimming took 5 bases from V and 6 from J; bases not matched to a gene: 7. The CDR3, as DNA: TGTGCCAGTAGTCTCCCCTGGACAGGGGCCGGGGAGCTGTTTTTT. Amino acids: CASSLPWTGAGELFF.

This clonotype was found many times. The chain is built from TRBV12-3 or TRBV12-4 and TRBJ2-5; 11 nucleotides line up with TRBD2. This CDR3 has 16 amino acids. The ends lost 6 bases at V and 5 bases at J; junction bases unmatched: 11. DNA of the CDR3: TGTGCCAGCAGCTCACATAGCGGGGGGGCGGCGGAGACCCAGTACTTC. As protein: CASSSHSGGAAETQYF.

This clonotype occurred many times. The CDR3 DNA reads as TGTGCCAGCAGCCAAGACCCCGGGACAGGGGGCAATGAGCAGTTCTTC. Protein: CASSQDPGTGGNEQFF. The gene calls are TRBV4-2 and TRBJ2-1; 11 nucleotides match TRBD1. Germline CDR1 LGHNA, CDR2 YNFKEQ. Trimming at V came to 0 bases and at J to 6 bases, leaving 4 bases not matched to a gene. The CDR3 is 16 residues long.

In this sample, this clonotype turned up a few times. The chain recombines TRBV10-3 with TRBJ2-7; 9 bases are a match to TRBD2. CDR3 length: 16 residues. The germline gives CDR1 ENHRY, CDR2 SYGVKD. The trim removed 2 bases at V and 2 bases at J, leaving 7 bases unmatched. The CDR3 sequence: CAISEPPSGDAYEQYF. The CDR3 DNA reads as TGTGCCATCAGTGAGCCTCCTAGCGGGGATGCCTACGAGCAGTACTTC.

This clonotype was counted only a few times. This chain uses TRBV6-5 with TRBJ1-5; possible D gene TRBD1, 5 bases. Germline assignment: CDR1 MNHEY and CDR2 SVGAGI. The CDR3 has 14 amino acids. Deletions cut 4 bases from V and 6 bases from J, with 13 bases between. This CDR3 reads CASSSGGTGQPQHF. The CDR3 coding sequence is TGTGCCAGCAGTTCTGGGGGAACCGGTCAGCCCCAGCATTTT.

The chain joins TRBV5-1 to TRBJ1-1, with D unresolved. V lost 4 bases and J 11 bases, leaving 12 bases between the germline ends. The CDR3 is made up of 11 amino acids. CDR1 SGHRS and CDR2 YFSETQ come from the germline V gene. CDR3 in amino acids: CASSGGLEAFF. CDR3 nucleotides: TGCGCCAGCAGCGGAGGCCTCGAGGCTTTCTTT.